These 6 T cell receptor beta chains were sequenced from one sample in a study of T cell responses to AZD1222 COVID-19 vaccine. Assay: immunoSEQ multiplex PCR; the TCRdb copy retains only in-frame clones and omits some. The sample lists around 84,000 clones, about 85% occurring once. Here the sequenced sample was peripheral blood, taken on day 0 of AZD1222 vaccination. These receptor sequences come from an adult in good health.

The V and J genes are TRBV3-1 (or the pseudogene TRBV3-2) and TRBJ1-2, with 7 bases lining up with TRBD1. In germline, CDR1 is LGHDT, CDR2 YNNKEL (reference sequence). V shed 0 bases, J shed 4 bases, and the junction held 17 bases outside the gene matches. This CDR3 region has 19 residues. The CDR3 region is CASSQDDYYRDSGFYGYTF. CDR3 nucleotide sequence: TGTGCCAGCAGCCAAGATGACTACTACCGGGACAGTGGATTCTATGGCTACACCTTC.

This chain joins TRBV6-5 and TRBJ1-5, with D unclear. V shed 7 bases and J shed 6 bases, with 13 bases lying between them. The CDR3 is made up of 13 amino acids. The germline gives CDR1 MNHEY, CDR2 SVGAGI. The CDR3 nucleotides read TGTGCCAGCACGACGGTGGGCAGTCAGCCCCAGCATTTT. Translation: CASTTVGSQPQHF.

The chain employs TRBV18 and TRBJ2-1; 7 positions agree with TRBD1. The CDR3 is 15 residues long. CDR1 and CDR2 from the germline V gene are KGHSH and LQKENI. Trimming cost V 3 bases and J 3 bases; bases outside gene matches: 5. The DNA for the CDR3 is TGTGCCAGCTCACCCGGAACAGGGGACTACAATGAGCAGTTCTTC. It translates to CASSPGTGDYNEQFF.

The chain carries TRBV19 and TRBJ2-3; TRBD2 agrees at 8 bases. Trimming removed 9 bases from V and 1 base from J; junction bases left unmatched: 0. The CDR3 loop spans 12 amino acids. Germline assignment: CDR1 LNHDA and CDR2 SQIVND (reference sequence). The CDR3 sequence is CASGRGTDTQYF. The CDR3 bases are TGTGCCAGCGGGAGGGGCACAGATACGCAGTATTTT.

The V and J genes are TRBV5-1 and TRBJ2-5; TRBD2 might be the D (6 bases). V lost 4 bases and J 5 bases, leaving 9 bases between the germline ends. Looked up from germline, CDR1 is SGHRS and CDR2 is YFSETQ. The CDR3 extends over 12 amino acids. The CDR3 region is CASSILAETQYF. CDR3 sequence (DNA): TGCGCCAGCAGCATCCTAGCGGAGACCCAGTACTTC.

V gene TRBV19 combines with J gene TRBJ1-5; D is undetermined. The CDR3 is 13 amino acids. Trimming pared 5 bases from V and 5 bases from J, leaving 10 bases between. CDR1 is LNHDA and CDR2 is SQIVND in the germline V gene (reference sequence). The DNA for the CDR3 is TGTGCCAGTAGTGTGGACTCCGATCAGCCCCAGCATTTT. Translating gives CASSVDSDQPQHF.